What follows are 9 T cell receptor beta chains derived from one specimen sequenced in a study of spatial heterogeneity in lung cancer. Each CDR3 protein gets one entry after TCRdb re-called the 5' RACE reads with MiXCR. This table holds a few thousand distinct CDR3 sequences, 5.3% found once. Notes on the study in general: Tumoral mutation counts were tracked by counts of expanded intratumoral alpha and beta TCRs.

Time point indicated: sample taken at primary tumor resection. Their specific antigens are unknown. The sequenced sample was lung tumor tissue, obtained at surgery. The receptors were sampled from a female donor with early-stage non-small cell lung cancer.

By share, this clonotype ranks as medium-sized. The chain carries TRBV6-2 or TRBV6-3 and TRBJ2-7; D may be TRBD1 (6 bases). The germline V and J ends were trimmed by 2 bases and 0 bases, with 17 bases remaining between them. Germline V gene data show CDR1 as MNHEY and CDR2 as SVGEGT. The CDR3 runs to 17 residues. CDR3 nucleotide sequence: TGTGCCAGCAGTTACCCGAGCTCCGGGACAAGCTCCTACGAGCAGTACTTC. Protein product: CASSYPSSGTSSYEQYF.

By share, this clonotype ranks as medium-sized. This chain joins TRBV19 and TRBJ2-3; 8 nucleotides line up with TRBD2. This CDR3 has 16 amino acids. Germline assignment: CDR1 LNHDA and CDR2 SQIVND (reference sequence). Unmatched junction bases numbered 8, after V lost 5 bases and J lost 1 base. The CDR3 loop reads CASSVFEAGGTDTQYF. In nucleotides, the CDR3 is TGTGCCAGTAGTGTGTTTGAAGCGGGAGGCACAGATACGCAGTATTTT.

By sample fraction, this clonotype is medium-sized. V is TRBV7-8 and J is TRBJ2-5; either TRBD1 or TRBD2 may supply D (7 bases each). This CDR3 contains 16 residues. Germline assignment: CDR1 SGHVS and CDR2 FQNEAQ. Between the trimmed V and J ends, which lost 1 base and 5 bases, there was a span of 17 bases. CDR3 nucleotide sequence: TGTGCCAGCAGCTTAGTGGGAGGGGGCCTTCTGGAGACCCAGTACTTC. Residues: CASSLVGGGLLETQYF.

This clonotype was counted a few times. The chain uses TRBV7-2 and TRBJ2-7; possibly TRBD1 for D (6 bases). The V gene's germline CDR1 is SGHTA and CDR2 FQGNSA. V was shortened by 3 bases and J by 1 base, with 7 bases between the two germline ends. The CDR3 is 13 amino acids. The CDR3 protein is CASSFGQSYEQYF. CDR3 bases: TGTGCCAGCAGCTTTGGACAGTCCTACGAGCAGTACTTC.

Ten or more counts support this clonotype. The gene calls are TRBV20-1 and TRBJ2-4; 13 bases map to TRBD2. This CDR3 is built from 16 residues. Germline lookup yields CDR1 DFQATT and CDR2 SNEGSKA (reference sequence). The CDR3 here is CSGLAGAGLAKNIQYF. As DNA, the CDR3 is TGCTCCGGACTAGCGGGAGCGGGACTAGCCAAAAACATTCAGTACTTC.

This clonotype turned up a few times. This may be a read error: a much more frequent sequence differs by one nucleotide. The chain uses TRBV4-3 and TRBJ2-1; TRBD2 matches at 12 bases. This CDR3 has 15 residues. CDR1 LGHNA and CDR2 YSLEER come from the germline V gene. After removal of 1 base from V and 10 bases from J, the junction contained 5 bases not matched to a gene. The CDR3 here is CASSQAASGRVEQFF. CDR3 DNA sequence: TGCGCCAGCAGCCAAGCTGCTAGCGGGAGGGTCGAGCAGTTCTTC.

By sample fraction, this clonotype is medium-sized. This chain joins TRBV4-2 and TRBJ2-1; 9 bases are shared with TRBD2. The CDR3 length is 18 residues. Germline V gene data show CDR1 as LGHNA and CDR2 as YNFKEQ. V shed 1 base and J 0 bases; nucleotides not matched to a gene: 7. The DNA of the CDR3 is TGTGCCAGCAGCCAAGCAGCGGGGGGCCGCAGCTCCTACAATGAGCAGTTCTTC. Amino acids: CASSQAAGGRSSYNEQFF.

V is TRBV29-1 and J is TRBJ2-3; D remains unclear. CDR1 is SQVTM, CDR2 ANQGSEA, per germline. This CDR3 contains 10 residues. The V gene lost 6 bases and the J gene lost 3 bases, with 4 bases spanning the gap. As DNA, the CDR3 is TGCAGCGTACATACAGATACGCAGTATTTT. Translating gives CSVHTDTQYF.

Within the sample, this clonotype is medium-sized (0.01 to 0.1%). V gene TRBV5-1 combines with J gene TRBJ2-5; 9 bases align to TRBD2. The junction had 8 bases not matched to a gene; V was cut back by 3 bases and J by 2 bases. Germline assignment: CDR1 SGHRS and CDR2 YFSETQ. This CDR3 has 16 amino acids. This chain's CDR3 is CASSSSGAGGQETQYF. The CDR3 DNA reads TGCGCCAGCAGCTCTTCCGGGGCGGGAGGGCAAGAGACCCAGTACTTC.